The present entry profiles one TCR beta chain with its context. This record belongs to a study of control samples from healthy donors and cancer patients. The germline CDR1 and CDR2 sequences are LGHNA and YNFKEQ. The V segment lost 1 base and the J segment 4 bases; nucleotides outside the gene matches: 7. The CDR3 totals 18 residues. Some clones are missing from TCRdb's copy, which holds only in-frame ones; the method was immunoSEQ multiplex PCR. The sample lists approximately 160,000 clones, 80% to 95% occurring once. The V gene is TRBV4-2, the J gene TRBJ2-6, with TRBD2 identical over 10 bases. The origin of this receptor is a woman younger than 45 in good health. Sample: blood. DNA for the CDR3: TGTGCCAGCAGCCAAGCCCTAGCGGGAGTGTACGGGGCCAACGTCCTGACTTTC. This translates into CASSQALAGVYGANVLTF.